The 6 T cell receptor beta chains given below trace back to one sample, sequenced in a study of blood T cell repertoires in COVID-19. Sequencing was performed with immunoSEQ multiplex PCR; in TCRdb, only in-frame clones are kept and a portion is missing. The profile shows 30,000 to 45,000 clones, around four fifths of them singletons. Input material: peripheral blood. All receptors come from a human donor in a cohort sampled during active COVID-19.

V usage is TRBV6-1 and J usage is TRBJ1-2; D unclear. Looked up from germline, CDR1 is MNHNS and CDR2 is SASEGT. Trimming cost V 0 bases and J 5 bases, with 16 bases left between them. The CDR3 sequence is 16 residues long. This CDR3 reads CASSEAGGVVIYGYTF. CDR3 nucleotides: TGTGCCAGCAGTGAAGCAGGCGGGGTGGTCATATATGGCTACACCTTC.

The rearrangement joins TRBV19 to TRBJ2-4; 9 bases are shared with TRBD1. This CDR3 is 16 amino acids long. Losses at the gene ends were 7 bases for V and 0 bases for J; bases not matched to a gene: 7. CDR1 and CDR2 from the germline V gene are LNHDA and SQIVND (reference sequence). The CDR3 loop is CASKLQGAGAKNIQYF. Written as DNA, the CDR3 is TGTGCCAGTAAATTACAGGGGGCGGGAGCCAAAAACATTCAGTACTTC. The entire variable domain, with the rest obtained from reference TRBV19 and TRBJ2-4, is as follows: DGGITQSPKYLFRKEGQNVTLSCEQNLNHDAMYWYRQDPGQGLRLIYYSQIVNDFQKGDIAEGYSVSREKKESFPLTVTSAQKNPTAFYLCASKLQGAGAKNIQYFGAGTRLSVL.

The CDR3 region is CASSPLHAGAHTGELFF. DNA for the CDR3: TGTGCCAGCAGCCCCCTTCATGCGGGAGCTCACACCGGGGAGCTGTTTTTT. The V gene is TRBV3-1 (or the pseudogene TRBV3-2), the J gene TRBJ2-2, with 7 bases aligning to TRBD2. The CDR3 is made up of 17 amino acids. Germline CDR1 reads LGHDT; CDR2 reads YNNKEL (reference sequence). The V gene end was trimmed by 4 bases and the J gene end by 3 bases; junction bases not matched to a gene: 11.

The gene calls are TRBV25-1 and TRBJ2-5; 7 bases line up with TRBD1. In germline, CDR1 is MGHDK, CDR2 SYGVNS. V shed 7 bases, J shed 4 bases, and the junction held 12 bases outside the gene matches. The length of the CDR3 is 15 residues. The CDR3 protein is CASMDPAQGRETQYF. DNA of the CDR3: TGTGCCAGCATGGACCCGGCACAGGGGCGAGAGACCCAGTACTTC.

The J gene is TRBJ1-3, the V gene TRBV11-1; D unclear. V lost 3 bases to trimming and J lost 4 bases, with 10 bases between them. There are 14 residues in the CDR3. Looked up from germline, CDR1 is SGHAT and CDR2 is FQDESV (reference sequence). This CDR3 reads CASSFEGVGNTIYF. Written as DNA, the CDR3 is TGTGCCAGCAGCTTCGAGGGAGTGGGAAACACCATATATTTT. Full variable domain (rest looked up from reference TRBV11-1 and TRBJ1-3): EAEVAQSPRYKITEKSQAVAFWCDPISGHATLYWYRQILGQGPELLVQFQDESVVDDSQLPKDRFSAERLKGVDSTLKIQPAELGDSAMYLCASSFEGVGNTIYFGEGSWLTVV.

The chain is built from TRBV7-2 and TRBJ2-7, with no clear D. From germline, CDR1 is SGHTA and CDR2 FQGNSA. Trimming left V 5 bases short and J 0 bases short, with 5 bases between. This CDR3 has 12 residues. The CDR3 nucleotides are TGTGCCAGCAGCGCCAGCTCCTACGAGCAGTACTTC. The encoded protein is CASSASSYEQYF.